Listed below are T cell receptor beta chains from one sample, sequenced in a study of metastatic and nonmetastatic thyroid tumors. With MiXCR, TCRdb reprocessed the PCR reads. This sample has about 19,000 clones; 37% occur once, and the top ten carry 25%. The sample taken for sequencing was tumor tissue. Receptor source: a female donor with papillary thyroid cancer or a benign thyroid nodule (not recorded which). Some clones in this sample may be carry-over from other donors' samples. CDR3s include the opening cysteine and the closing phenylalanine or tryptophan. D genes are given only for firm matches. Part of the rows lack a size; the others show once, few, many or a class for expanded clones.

CATSGTGEDYGYTF,TGTGCCACCAGTGGGACAGGGGAGGACTATGGCTACACCTTC,NA,TRBD1,TRBJ1-2,TRBV24-1
CASSLNPRGNEQFF,TGTGCCAGCAGCTTAAACCCCCGGGGGAATGAGCAGTTCTTC,NA,NA,TRBJ2-1,TRBV11-2
CASSDIGTGGGQPQHF,TGTGCCAGCAGTGATATAGGGACAGGGGGAGGCCAGCCCCAGCATTTT,NA,TRBD1,TRBJ1-5,TRBV6-1
CASSEFRRGTKPQHF,TGTGCCAGCAGTGAATTCCGTCGGGGGACGAAGCCCCAGCATTTT,few,NA,TRBJ1-5,TRBV6-1
CASSRLLGRTVNEQFF,TGTGCCAGCAGCCGCCTACTAGGTAGGACCGTCAATGAGCAGTTCTTC,NA,NA,TRBJ2-1,TRBV12-3/TRBV12-4
CASSPDFLSSYEQYF,TGTGCCAGCAGCCCCGACTTTCTGAGCTCCTACGAGCAGTACTTC,many,NA,TRBJ2-7,TRBV27
CASSIQGTNSPLHF,TGTGCCAGTAGTATCCAGGGAACGAATTCACCCCTCCACTTT,few,NA,TRBJ1-6,TRBV19
CASSAGQVAGANVLTF,TGTGCCAGCAGTGCCGGACAGGTCGCTGGGGCCAACGTCCTGACTTTC,few,TRBD1,TRBJ2-6,TRBV6-1
CASSKSRGRESSGYEQYF,TGTGCCAGCAGTAAATCGCGCGGGAGGGAATCGTCGGGCTACGAGCAGTACTTC,NA,TRBD2,TRBJ2-7,TRBV3-1
CASSEGLASVSDTQYF,TGTGCCAGTAGCGAGGGACTGGCGTCAGTTTCAGATACGCAGTATTTT,NA,NA,TRBJ2-3,TRBV19
CASSLRDSNQPQHF,TGTGCCAGCAGTTTAAGAGATAGCAATCAGCCCCAGCATTTT,NA,NA,TRBJ1-5,TRBV28
CASSATITYEQYF,TGTGCCAGCAGTGCTACTATCACCTACGAGCAGTACTTC,few,NA,TRBJ2-7,TRBV6-1
CASSYGNYNEQFF,TGTGCCAGCAGTTATGGGAACTACAATGAGCAGTTCTTC,few,NA,TRBJ2-1,TRBV2
CASSFRFSGRAGETGELFF,TGTGCCAGCAGTTTCAGATTTAGCGGGAGGGCCGGAGAGACCGGGGAGCTGTTTTTT,few,TRBD2,TRBJ2-2,TRBV12-3/TRBV12-4